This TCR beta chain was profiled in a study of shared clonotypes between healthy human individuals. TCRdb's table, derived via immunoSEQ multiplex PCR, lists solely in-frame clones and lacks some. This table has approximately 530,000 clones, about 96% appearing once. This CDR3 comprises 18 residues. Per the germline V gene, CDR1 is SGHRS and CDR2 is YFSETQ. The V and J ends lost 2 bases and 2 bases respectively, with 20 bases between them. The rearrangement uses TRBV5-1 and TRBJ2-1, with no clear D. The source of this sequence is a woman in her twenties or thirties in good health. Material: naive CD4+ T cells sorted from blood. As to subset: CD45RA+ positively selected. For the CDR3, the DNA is TGCGCCAGCAGCTTTCCTAAAGGTAGGGCGAACCCCTACAATGAGCAGTTCTTC. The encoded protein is CASSFPKGRANPYNEQFF. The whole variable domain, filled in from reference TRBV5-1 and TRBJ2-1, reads KAGVTQTPRYLIKTRGQQVTLSCSPISGHRSVSWYQQTPGQGLQFLFEYFSETQRNKGNFPGRFSGRQFSNSRSEMNVSTLELGDSALYLCASSFPKGRANPYNEQFFGPGTRLTVL.